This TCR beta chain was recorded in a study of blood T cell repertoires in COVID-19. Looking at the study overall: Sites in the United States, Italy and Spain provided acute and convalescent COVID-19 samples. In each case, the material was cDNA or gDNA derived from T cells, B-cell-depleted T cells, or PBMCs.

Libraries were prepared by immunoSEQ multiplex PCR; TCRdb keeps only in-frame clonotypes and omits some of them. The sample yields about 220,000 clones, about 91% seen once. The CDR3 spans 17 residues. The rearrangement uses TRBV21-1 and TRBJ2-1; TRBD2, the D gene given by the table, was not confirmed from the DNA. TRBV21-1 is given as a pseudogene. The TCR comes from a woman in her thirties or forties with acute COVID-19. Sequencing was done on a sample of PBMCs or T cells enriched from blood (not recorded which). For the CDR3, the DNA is TGTGCCAGCAGCAAAGATTCGAGGGGGAGGGCCGGTAATGAGCAGTTCTTC. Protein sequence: CASSKDSRGRAGNEQFF.